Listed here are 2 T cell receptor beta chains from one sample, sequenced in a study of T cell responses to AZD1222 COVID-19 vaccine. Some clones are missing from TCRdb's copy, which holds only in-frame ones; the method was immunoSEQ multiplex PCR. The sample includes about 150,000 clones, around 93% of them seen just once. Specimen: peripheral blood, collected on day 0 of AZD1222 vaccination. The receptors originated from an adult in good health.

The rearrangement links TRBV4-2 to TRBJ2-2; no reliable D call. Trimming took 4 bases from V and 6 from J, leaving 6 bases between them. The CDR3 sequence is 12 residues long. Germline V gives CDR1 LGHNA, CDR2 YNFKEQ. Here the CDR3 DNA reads TGTGCCAGCAGCCCACGCCCCGGGGAGCTGTTTTTT. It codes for CASSPRPGELFF.

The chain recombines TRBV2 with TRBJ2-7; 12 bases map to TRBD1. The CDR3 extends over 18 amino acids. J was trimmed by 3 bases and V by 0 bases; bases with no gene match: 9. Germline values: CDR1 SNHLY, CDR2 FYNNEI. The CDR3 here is CASSEAITGTGGFYEQYF. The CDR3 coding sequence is TGTGCCAGCAGTGAAGCTATTACCGGGACAGGGGGCTTCTACGAGCAGTACTTC.